This TCR beta chain appears in the sequencing data of a study of human T cells and chemical hapten exposure. Study as a whole: Small pooled library volume differences chiefly drove per-sample TCR yield variation.

Extraction yielded total RNA from whole blood (unfractionated). Study-wide results and limits: Once DPC sensitization occurred, TCRs above 1 in 1000 frequency showed no change.

This clonotype was observed many times. Antigen unknown. Attachment of unique molecular identifiers to individual cDNA molecules was performed in the library. The authors' processing: Sample TCR counts, which ranged from about 20,000 to 690,600, had a median of approximately 96,000. One entry per CDR3 protein results from TCRdb running MiXCR on the 5' RACE reads. TCRdb's processing, not the authors', yielded these V and J calls. The profile shows about 81,000 distinct CDR3 sequences, about 8.4% of them singletons. This sequence originates from a male donor in good health.

The CDR3 nucleotides are TGTGCCAGTACAAGCGGGGGGCGCAGCCAGCCCCAGCATTTT. Its protein product is CASTSGGRSQPQHF. The chain has TRBV19 and TRBJ1-5; D perhaps matches TRBD1 (6 bases). Trimming shortened V by 7 bases and J by 7 bases, and 17 bases separated the two germline ends. This CDR3 is built from 14 residues. Germline CDR1 reads LNHDA; CDR2 reads SQIVND (reference sequence).